The 20 T cell receptor beta chains presented below share a single source sample, sequenced in a study of naive and memory T cell subsets. Four PCR rounds used nested alpha and beta constant region primers plus the SP2 primer. TCRdb itself ran the UMI-ligation and nested PCR reads through MiXCR, one entry per CDR3 protein. The data show some 14,000 distinct CDR3 sequences, with about 5% seen just once and approximately 8.9% held by the top ten. Treatment denoted: skin biopsy from PPD injection site in Mantoux-positive individual. TCR cDNA received a 3' ligated oligonucleotide that carried a UMI. The sample was skin, taken from a tuberculin skin test site. The source is an adult in good health.

Only a few counts were recorded for this clonotype. The J gene is TRBJ1-4, the V gene TRBV19; a weak D match, TRBD1 (5 bases). The V gene lost 7 bases and the J gene lost 8 bases, with 14 bases spanning the gap. Germline V lookup: CDR1 LNHDA, CDR2 SQIVND (reference sequence). The CDR3 is made up of 13 amino acids. In nucleotides, the CDR3 is TGTGCCAGTACCCCTGGGGGGTCGGAAAAACTGTTTTTT. This translates into CASTPGGSEKLFF.

At least ten counts were recorded for this clonotype. The V and J genes are TRBV2 and TRBJ2-3; no firm D call. CDR3 length: 11 amino acids. The ends were cut back, 4 bases at V and 5 bases at J, with 4 bases in the middle. Per germline, CDR1 SNHLY and CDR2 FYNNEI. The CDR3: CASSGVDTQYF. In nucleotides, the CDR3 is TGTGCCAGCAGTGGGGTAGATACGCAGTATTTT. Full variable domain (outside the CDR3, taken from reference TRBV2 and TRBJ2-3): EPEVTQTPSHQVTQMGQEVILRCVPISNHLYFYWYRQILGQKVEFLVSFYNNEISEKSEIFDDQFSVERPDGSNFTLKIRSTKLEDSAMYFCASSGVDTQYFGPGTRLTVL.

This clonotype was picked up a small number of times. The chain recombines TRBV2 with TRBJ2-4, with D hard to call. Germline V gene data show CDR1 as SNHLY and CDR2 as FYNNEI. The CDR3 contains 17 residues. V lost 6 bases, J lost 5 bases, and 23 bases lay in between. CDR3 DNA: TGTGCCAGCAGAGACCCTGATTTTGGCATCGGGCAAAACATTCAGTACTTC. Translated, it gives CASRDPDFGIGQNIQYF.

This clonotype was seen repeatedly, ten times or more. The CDR3 here is CASSPAAKNTEAFF. The DNA of the CDR3 is TGTGCCAGCTCACCGGCAGCAAAGAACACTGAAGCTTTCTTT. This chain connects TRBV18 to TRBJ1-1, with unresolved D. Between the trimmed V and J ends, which lost 3 bases and 1 base, there was a span of 9 bases. The CDR3 loop spans 14 amino acids. The germline CDR1 and CDR2 sequences are KGHSH and LQKENI.

This clonotype is medium-sized by share. This chain connects TRBV7-2 to TRBJ1-5, with no clear D. Looked up from germline, CDR1 is SGHTA and CDR2 is FQGNSA. The V end lost 4 bases, the J end lost 6 bases, and 10 bases lay between the germline ends. CDR3 length equals 13 residues. The CDR3 DNA follows: TGTGCCAGCAGCTCACAACAAGGTCAGCCCCAGCATTTT. It is translated as CASSSQQGQPQHF.

This clonotype was seen many times. The chain couples TRBV19 to TRBJ2-2, with D perhaps matching TRBD2 (6 bases). Germline V gene data show CDR1 as LNHDA and CDR2 as SQIVND (reference sequence). This CDR3 is built from 13 residues. The germline V and J ends were trimmed by 7 bases and 9 bases, with 15 bases remaining between them. Here the CDR3 reads CASIGVADRELFF. In DNA, the CDR3 is TGTGCCAGTATAGGGGTAGCGGATCGGGAGCTGTTTTTT.

Sample share makes this clonotype medium-sized (0.01 to 0.1%). This chain uses TRBV11-2 with TRBJ2-7, with TRBD2 as a possible D gene (6 bases). Germline CDR1 reads SGHAT; CDR2 reads FQNNGV. The CDR3 loop spans 15 amino acids. Trimming shortened V by 0 bases and J by 7 bases, and 16 bases separated the two germline ends. For the CDR3, the DNA is TGTGCCAGCAGCTTAGAATCCTCTCGGGGGAGGGAGCAGTACTTC. Protein: CASSLESSRGREQYF.

V usage is TRBV6-1 and J usage is TRBJ1-2, with D perhaps TRBD1 (5 bases). Trimming pared 8 bases from V and 5 bases from J, leaving 12 bases between. The CDR3 has 12 amino acids. Germline CDR1 reads MNHNS; CDR2 reads SASEGT. Here the CDR3 reads CASQSEGYGYTF. The CDR3 DNA sequence: TGTGCCAGCCAATCGGAGGGGTATGGCTACACCTTC.

On this clonotype: Being one base from a much bigger clone, this may be a read error. This chain joins TRBV7-3 and TRBJ2-1; D is possibly TRBD2 (7 bases). Deletions cut 1 base from V and 9 bases from J, with 13 bases between. The germline gives CDR1 SGHTA, CDR2 FQGTGA. The CDR3 runs to 14 residues. The CDR3 spells CASSLNSGGREQFF. The CDR3 nucleotides read TGTGCCAGCAGCTTAAATTCGGGGGGCCGTGAGCAGTTCTTC.

This clonotype was detected ten times or more. The rearrangement links TRBV20-1 to TRBJ2-3, with 16 bases fitting TRBD2. There are 18 residues in the CDR3. Unmatched junction bases numbered 6, after V lost 1 base and J lost 2 bases. The germline V gene encodes CDR1 DFQATT and CDR2 SNEGSKA (reference sequence). CDR3 loop: CSARAGTSGGGLTDTQYF. DNA of the CDR3: TGCAGTGCTAGAGCCGGGACTAGCGGGGGGGGGCTCACAGATACGCAGTATTTT.

This clonotype is deemed medium-sized. The J gene is TRBJ1-2, the V gene TRBV29-1; tentative D call: TRBD1 (5 bases). The CDR3 extends over 10 amino acids. Trimming shortened V by 4 bases and J by 8 bases, and 8 bases separated the two germline ends. CDR1 and CDR2 (germline): SQVTM, ANQGSEA. The CDR3 DNA reads as TGCAGCGTTGGGGACGGCGGCTACACCTTC. This codes for CSVGDGGYTF.

This clonotype was seen repeatedly, ten times or more. This chain links TRBV6-2 or TRBV6-3 with TRBJ2-3, with 8 bases matching TRBD1. V trimming: 6 bases; J trimming: 2 bases; junction bases outside the gene matches: 10. Germline assignment: CDR1 MNHEY and CDR2 SVGEGT. The CDR3 runs 16 residues. The CDR3: CASSHRRQGYTDTQYF. The DNA of the CDR3 is TGTGCCAGCAGCCACCGCCGACAGGGGTACACAGATACGCAGTATTTT.

On this clonotype itself: One junction end disagrees with the germline gene, perhaps due to a read error. The gene calls are TRBV20-1 and TRBJ1-2, with D unclear. CDR1 and CDR2 (germline): DFQATT, SNEGSKA (reference sequence). The CDR3 spans 11 residues. In DNA, the CDR3 is TGCAGTGCTAAGCACGGGTATGGCGACACCTTC. Its translation: CSAKHGYGDTF.

In this sample, this clonotype turned up many times. The chain joins TRBV7-9 to TRBJ1-6, with D unclear. This CDR3 comprises 13 residues. Germline V gene data show CDR1 as SEHNR and CDR2 as FQNEAQ (reference sequence). With 4 bases removed from V and 7 bases from J, the gap between germline ends came to 8 bases. The CDR3 here is CASSSQWNSPLHF. The CDR3 bases are TGTGCCAGCAGCTCGCAGTGGAATTCACCCCTCCACTTT.

This clonotype was seen at least ten times. The V call is TRBV15, the J call TRBJ2-5, with 9 bases fitting TRBD2. V gave up 4 bases and J gave up 4 bases; unmatched junction bases: 7. CDR1 is LNHNV, CDR2 YYDKDF, per germline (reference sequence). CDR3 length: 15 amino acids. DNA of the CDR3: TGTGCCACCAGCACTCGACTAGCGGATGTAGAGACCCAGTACTTC. Protein: CATSTRLADVETQYF.

This clonotype has ten or more counts. In DNA, the CDR3 is TGTGCCAGCAGCATGGGGACAGGGTACTACGAGCAGTACTTC. It translates to CASSMGTGYYEQYF. V is TRBV7-2 and J is TRBJ2-7, with 9 bases identical to TRBD1. The CDR3 is made up of 14 amino acids. Looked up from germline, CDR1 is SGHTA and CDR2 is FQGNSA. The V gene end was trimmed by 5 bases and the J gene end by 3 bases; junction bases not matched to a gene: 5.

The chain is built from TRBV7-6 and TRBJ1-1; D is uncertain. V lost 5 bases, J lost 0 bases, and 10 bases lay in between. Germline lookup yields CDR1 SGHVS and CDR2 FNYEAQ. The length of the CDR3 is 14 residues. CDR3 protein: CASSPRTMNTEAFF. The DNA for the CDR3 is TGTGCCAGCAGCCCCCGTACGATGAACACTGAAGCTTTCTTT. The complete variable domain, with remaining parts taken from reference TRBV7-6 and TRBJ1-1, reads GAGVSQSPRYKVTKRGQDVALRCDPISGHVSLYWYRQALGQGPEFLTYFNYEAQQDKSGLPNDRFSAERPEGSISTLTIQRTEQRDSAMYRCASSPRTMNTEAFFGQGTRLTVV.

Comment on this clonotype: This may stem from a read error, because a much larger clone lies one nucleotide away. The chain employs TRBV2 and TRBJ2-1, with 7 bases identical to TRBD2. V was pared by 6 bases and J by 8 bases, with 10 bases of the junction left unmatched. Germline assignment: CDR1 SNHLY and CDR2 FYNNEI. This CDR3 comprises 14 residues. The CDR3 loop reads CASRAGTTGDEQFF. The CDR3 nucleotides are TGTGCCAGCAGAGCCGGGACTACCGGCGATGAGCAGTTCTTC.

At least ten counts were recorded for this clonotype. The CDR3 nucleotides read TGTGCCAGCTCACCCACCACAGGGGTTGATCAGCCCCAGCATTTT. Translation gives CASSPTTGVDQPQHF. The genes are TRBV18 and TRBJ1-5; 7 bases match TRBD1. The V and J ends lost 3 bases and 5 bases, in that order; junction bases with no gene match: 7. Germline CDR1 reads KGHSH; CDR2 reads LQKENI. This CDR3 contains 15 residues. The full variable domain, its missing parts supplied by reference TRBV18 and TRBJ1-5, is NAGVMQNPRHLVRRRGQEARLRCSPMKGHSHVYWYRQLPEEGLKFMVYLQKENIIDESGMPKERFSAEFPKEGPSILRIQQVVRGDSAAYFCASSPTTGVDQPQHFGDGTRLSIL.

This clonotype is categorized as medium-sized. The V and J genes are TRBV29-1 and TRBJ1-2; 7 bases line up with TRBD1. Germline lookup yields CDR1 SQVTM and CDR2 ANQGSEA. V trimming: 0 bases; J trimming: 9 bases; junction bases outside the gene matches: 13. The CDR3 covers 15 residues. The CDR3 here is CSVEEYWTGPLSYTF. CDR3 nucleotides: TGCAGCGTTGAAGAGTATTGGACAGGCCCCTTGAGCTACACCTTC.